The 12 T cell receptor beta chains given below trace back to one sample, sequenced in a study of blood T cell repertoires in COVID-19. Only in-frame clones appear in the TCRdb table, and some are missing; sequencing was by immunoSEQ multiplex PCR. This sample has some 350,000 clones; about 87% occur once, and the top ten carry under 5.5%. The specimen sequenced was PBMCs or T cells enriched from blood (not recorded which). The receptor set was obtained from a woman in her 30s who had recovered from COVID-19.

The chain joins TRBV4-1 to TRBJ1-5; 9 bases match TRBD1. The germline gives CDR1 MGHRA, CDR2 YSYEKL. V trimming: 4 bases; J trimming: 5 bases; junction bases outside the gene matches: 6. CDR3 length: 15 residues. CDR3: CASSLEDRGDQPQHF. DNA of the CDR3: TGCGCCAGCAGCCTAGAGGACAGGGGTGATCAGCCCCAGCATTTT.

The V gene is TRBV3-1 (or the pseudogene TRBV3-2), the J gene TRBJ1-2; D gene uncertain. In germline, CDR1 is LGHDT, CDR2 YNNKEL (reference sequence). This CDR3 has 14 residues. With 2 bases removed from V and 0 bases from J, the gap between germline ends came to 7 bases. The CDR3 is CASSQRGSNYGYTF. CDR3 DNA sequence: TGTGCCAGCAGCCAACGGGGTTCTAACTATGGCTACACCTTC.

This chain connects TRBV6-2 or TRBV6-3 to TRBJ2-1, with 7 bases that match TRBD2. This CDR3 is built from 16 residues. V shed 2 bases and J 3 bases; nucleotides not matched to a gene: 7. Germline loops: CDR1 MNHEY, CDR2 SVGEGT. CDR3 DNA: TGTGCCAGCAGTTACAGGCGGGGGAACCGCTACAATGAGCAGTTCTTC. Encoded protein: CASSYRRGNRYNEQFF.

V usage is TRBV14 and J usage is TRBJ2-5; D is unresolved. The CDR3 sequence is 16 residues long. Per germline, CDR1 SGHDN and CDR2 FVKESK. Deletions cut 0 bases from V and 5 bases from J, with 16 bases between. Written as DNA, the CDR3 is TGTGCCAGCAGCCAAGATGTTTATCTGGGCCGCGAGACCCAGTACTTC. Its protein is CASSQDVYLGRETQYF.

The chain employs TRBV28 and TRBJ1-1; 8 bases align to TRBD1. The CDR3 contains 13 residues. Germline V gene sequence: CDR1 MDHEN, CDR2 SYDVKM. J gave up 5 bases and V 7 bases, and 6 bases lay outside the gene matches. CDR3 region: CASNTQGGTEAFF. For the CDR3, the DNA is TGTGCCAGCAACACACAGGGGGGGACTGAAGCTTTCTTT.

This clone has a single count. V is TRBV27 and J is TRBJ1-5; no firm D call. There are 13 residues in the CDR3. Trimming removed 4 bases at V and 2 bases at J, with 6 bases between. Germline assignment: CDR1 MNHEY and CDR2 SMNVEV (reference sequence). The CDR3, as DNA: TGTGCCAGCAGTTCACTGGGCAATCAGCCCCAGCATTTT. Protein product: CASSSLGNQPQHF.

The CDR3 is CASSRDTASNEKLFF. The CDR3 region has the DNA TGTGCCAGCTCACGTGACACGGCATCTAATGAAAAACTGTTTTTT. J is TRBJ1-4 and V is TRBV18; no firm D call. The CDR3 loop spans 15 amino acids. Germline V gene sequence: CDR1 KGHSH, CDR2 LQKENI. Trimming cost V 4 bases and J 3 bases, with 12 bases left between them.

This chain connects TRBV28 to TRBJ1-4, with 8 bases that match TRBD1. This CDR3 has 15 amino acids. Trimming took 3 bases from V and 7 from J; bases not matched to a gene: 7. CDR1 MDHEN and CDR2 SYDVKM come from the germline V gene. CDR3 loop: CASSFRTGWGEKLFF. Written as DNA, the CDR3 is TGTGCCAGCAGTTTTAGGACAGGGTGGGGTGAAAAACTGTTTTTT.

The chain uses TRBV19 and TRBJ1-5; a weak D match, TRBD1 (5 bases). V was cut by 6 bases and J by 7 bases, with 13 bases left in between. Per the germline V gene, CDR1 is LNHDA and CDR2 is SQIVND (reference sequence). The CDR3 is 13 residues long. CDR3 sequence reads: CASRWGGRQPQHF. The DNA of the CDR3 is TGTGCCAGTAGATGGGGGGGGAGGCAGCCCCAGCATTTT.

The rearrangement links TRBV7-2 to TRBJ2-2, with TRBD2 matching 8 bases. J lost 3 bases, V lost 5 bases, and 8 bases had no gene match. The CDR3 runs to 16 residues. Germline lookup yields CDR1 SGHTA and CDR2 FQGNSA. CDR3 DNA sequence: TGTGCCAGCAGCAAATCCGGGGGGGCCGACACCGGGGAGCTGTTTTTT. The encoded protein is CASSKSGGADTGELFF.

This chain uses TRBV5-1 with TRBJ2-7; tentative D call: TRBD2 (7 bases). This CDR3 spans 17 amino acids. Looked up from germline, CDR1 is SGHRS and CDR2 is YFSETQ. V gave up 2 bases and J gave up 1 base, with 19 bases separating them. In DNA form, the CDR3 reads TGCGCCAGCAGCTTCGGCCGCGGGGGCTTAGGGTCCTACGAGCAGTACTTC. This encodes CASSFGRGGLGSYEQYF. The full variable domain, in which reference TRBV5-1 and TRBJ2-7 provide the parts outside the CDR3, is KAGVTQTPRYLIKTRGQQVTLSCSPISGHRSVSWYQQTPGQGLQFLFEYFSETQRNKGNFPGRFSGRQFSNSRSEMNVSTLELGDSALYLCASSFGRGGLGSYEQYFGPGTRLTVT.

For the CDR3, the DNA is TGTGCCATCAGAGTGCTCGAGGAGGACACTGAAGCTTTCTTT. It is translated as CAIRVLEEDTEAFF. V gene TRBV10-3 combines with J gene TRBJ1-1; the D is unclear. V shed 6 bases and J shed 3 bases, with 14 bases lying between them. In germline, CDR1 is ENHRY, CDR2 SYGVKD. This CDR3 has 14 amino acids.